This T cell receptor (beta chain) was observed in a study of blood T cells in healthy people across ages. The study's findings and limits: TCR beta diversity, measured per million T cells, fell in a roughly linear way with age.

With respect to this clonotype: The antigen is unknown. The conserved phenylalanine or tryptophan normally closing the CDR3 is absent here, so this likely arose from a read error.

Sample-barcoded 5' priming and a J-beta primer mix drove a second PCR of 7 to 11 cycles. The template-switch adaptor, which had 12 random nucleotides, put a tag on each cDNA molecule. MiXCR, applied by TCRdb to the 5' RACE reads, yields one record per CDR3 protein. This table holds approximately 1,700,000 distinct CDR3 sequences, about two fifths found once. The sample providers were healthy Caucasian people from Russia, aged roughly 6 to 100. There were at least 6 micrograms of total RNA extracted from every sample. This TCR was sampled from a human donor in good health. Sequencing input: blood.

The CDR3 reads CASSRRTGADYGYTC. The CDR3 DNA follows: TGTGCCAGCAGCAGGAGGACAGGGGCAGACTATGGCTACACCTGC. This rearrangement joins TRBV7-2 to TRBJ1-2, with TRBD1 identical over 9 bases. This CDR3 region has 15 residues. With V trimmed by 5 bases and J by 3 bases, 7 bases remained unmatched. Germline V gives CDR1 SGHTA, CDR2 FQGNSA.